One T cell receptor beta chain is described in this entry. Its antigen remains unknown. This entry belongs to a study of beta chain features in type 1 diabetes. Overall study: All samples together contributed approximately 100 million sorted cells for examination.

The CDR3 contains 14 residues. V gave up 5 bases and J gave up 3 bases; unmatched junction bases: 3. CDR1 SGHVS and CDR2 FQNEAQ come from the germline V gene. Expressed TCRB transcripts got sequenced, as all isolated RNA was reverse transcribed. Produced via immunoSEQ multiplex PCR; TCRdb's table is partial and in-frame only. The data show 430,000 or so clones, about an eighth seen once. Study-level results: Relative to healthy donors, patients appeared to have naive, central memory and Treg TCRB repertoires that were more similar. TCRB CDR3s from Type 1 diabetes patients were moderately but significantly shorter in all four CD4+ subsets.

The V and J genes are TRBV7-8 and TRBJ1-2, with 10 nucleotides matching TRBD1. The origin of this receptor is a woman aged 18 to 35 in good health. Material: naive CD4+ T cells from blood. The CDR3 nucleotides read TGTGCCAGCAGCCGACAGGGGGCGGACTATGGCTACACCTTC. Its protein is CASSRQGADYGYTF.